The rows below give T cell receptor beta chains drawn from one sample of a study of T-cell reconstitution after alpha-beta-depleted transplantation in children. TCRdb independently ran MiXCR on the PCR reads; one entry per CDR3 protein. The table records approximately 350,000 distinct CDR3 sequences, around 16% of them present only once. The sample consisted of PBMCs, mostly from graft donor cells, taken 360 days after TCRalphabeta/CD19-depleted stem cell transplant. The receptors shown here come from a male patient aged 2-15 years who had a stem cell transplant for acute lymphoblastic leukemia, so the T cells may come from the graft donor. The CDR3 runs from the conserved cysteine through the conserved F or W. Fields, in order: CDR3 length, J gene, D gene, V gene, clone size, CDR3 DNA, CDR3 protein. A D gene is named only where the DNA matches it firmly. Not every row has a clone size; where given, it reads once, few, many or a size class.

length: 15; J: TRBJ1-1; D: TRBD1; V: TRBV4-3; size: .; DNA: TGCGCCAGCAGCCAACGACAGGGGTTGAACACTGAAGCTTTCTTT; CDR3: CASSQRQGLNTEAFF
length: 13; J: TRBJ1-5; D: .; V: TRBV20-1; size: many; DNA: TGCAGTGCTAGGGACACAAGGTATCAGCCCCAGCATTTT; CDR3: CSARDTRYQPQHF
length: 15; J: TRBJ1-1; D: .; V: TRBV28; size: .; DNA: TGTGCCAGCAGTATTCCTACATTCATGAACACTGAAGCTTTCTTT; CDR3: CASSIPTFMNTEAFF
length: 15; J: TRBJ2-1; D: TRBD2; V: TRBV6-5; size: .; DNA: TGTGCCAGCAGTTTTTTGGGACTAGCGGGGAATGAGCAGTTCTTC; CDR3: CASSFLGLAGNEQFF
length: 16; J: TRBJ2-7; D: .; V: TRBV12-3/TRBV12-4; size: .; DNA: TGTGCCAGCAGTTTTGGGGACCGCAGGCCCTCGTACGAGCAGTACTTC; CDR3: CASSFGDRRPSYEQYF
length: 12; J: TRBJ2-7; D: .; V: TRBV6-2/TRBV6-3; size: .; DNA: TGTGCCAGCAGTTCTCAATCCTACGAGCAGTACTTC; CDR3: CASSSQSYEQYF
length: 12; J: TRBJ1-1; D: .; V: TRBV29-1; size: few; DNA: TGCAGCGTTACTGGGTCGAACACTGAAGCTTTCTTT; CDR3: CSVTGSNTEAFF
length: 15; J: TRBJ2-7; D: .; V: TRBV20-1; size: many; DNA: TGCAGTGGTGGGTCTTTAATGAGAGACTCCTACGAGCAGTACTTC; CDR3: CSGGSLMRDSYEQYF
length: 15; J: TRBJ2-7; D: .; V: TRBV28; size: .; DNA: TGTGCCAGCAGTTCCCTAGTGGGCCCCACCTACGAGCAGTACTTC; CDR3: CASSSLVGPTYEQYF
length: 15; J: TRBJ2-1; D: .; V: TRBV12-3/TRBV12-4; size: .; DNA: TGTGCCAGCACCGCTACTGGGGCCTCCTACAATGAGCAGTTCTTC; CDR3: CASTATGASYNEQFF
length: 17; J: TRBJ2-3; D: TRBD2; V: TRBV20-1; size: once; DNA: TGCAGTGCTAGTTTTTGGATCGTCGTAGCGGGATACAATACGCAGTATTTT; CDR3: CSASFWIVVAGYNTQYF
length: 17; J: TRBJ2-5; D: .; V: TRBV27; size: .; DNA: TGTGCCAGCAGTTTATTCGCAGCAGACGGGCTCCAAGAGACCCAGTACTTC; CDR3: CASSLFAADGLQETQYF
length: 14; J: TRBJ2-5; D: .; V: TRBV9; size: few; DNA: TGTGCCAGCAGCGTAGGATTAGGGGTGGAGACCCAGTACTTC; CDR3: CASSVGLGVETQYF
length: 16; J: TRBJ2-5; D: TRBD1; V: TRBV6-2/TRBV6-3; size: many; DNA: TGTGCCAGCAGTTACTTGGGGACAGGGAGCCTAGAGACCCAGTACTTC; CDR3: CASSYLGTGSLETQYF
length: 14; J: TRBJ2-7; D: .; V: TRBV18; size: once; DNA: TGTGCCAGCTCACCACTGGTAGGGGTTCGCGAGCAGTACTTC; CDR3: CASSPLVGVREQYF
length: 11; J: TRBJ2-3; D: TRBD2; V: TRBV7-9; size: .; DNA: TGTGCCAGTCCTAGGGAGGGATGGCAGTATTTT; CDR3: CASPREGWQYF
length: 15; J: TRBJ2-3; D: .; V: TRBV7-2; size: .; DNA: TGTGCCAGCAGCTTAGCGCTAGCGAGCACAGATACGCAGTATTTT; CDR3: CASSLALASTDTQYF
length: 17; J: TRBJ2-2; D: .; V: TRBV4-3; size: .; DNA: TGCGCCAGCAGTCAAGGACCCCATGGGGCCGACACCGGGGAGCTGTTTTTT; CDR3: CASSQGPHGADTGELFF
length: 15; J: TRBJ1-2; D: TRBD1; V: TRBV9; size: many; DNA: TGTGCCAGCAGCGTAGAGGACAGGGGGTTGTATGGCTACACCTTC; CDR3: CASSVEDRGLYGYTF
length: 14; J: TRBJ1-1; D: .; V: TRBV3-1; size: many; DNA: TGTGCCAGCAGCCCTGCGCTTAAGAACACTGAAGCTTTCTTT; CDR3: CASSPALKNTEAFF
length: 14; J: TRBJ2-1; D: .; V: TRBV20-1; size: .; DNA: TGCAGTGCTAGCCCCGGGGGCTACAGCAATGAGCAGTTCTTC; CDR3: CSASPGGYSNEQFF
length: 13; J: TRBJ2-4; D: .; V: TRBV28; size: .; DNA: TGTGCCAGCAGTTTGGAAGGGCCGAACATTCAGTACTTC; CDR3: CASSLEGPNIQYF
length: 12; J: TRBJ2-5; D: .; V: TRBV7-8; size: .; DNA: TGTGCCAGCAGCTACCAGCGGCGGACCCAGTACTTC; CDR3: CASSYQRRTQYF
length: 16; J: TRBJ2-2; D: .; V: TRBV13; size: .; DNA: TGTGCCAGCAGCTTGATTCAGACTAGGAAAACCGGGGAGCTGTTTTTT; CDR3: CASSLIQTRKTGELFF
length: 16; J: TRBJ1-3; D: .; V: TRBV11-2; size: .; DNA: TGTGCCAGCAAACAGACGGGGGTGCTCTCTGGAAACACCATATATTTT; CDR3: CASKQTGVLSGNTIYF